This passage covers 10 T cell receptor beta chains from one sample sequenced in a study of CD8 T cells in Susac syndrome. Roughly 0.45 to 1 ug RNA was reverse transcribed with random hexamers. TCRdb itself ran the immunoSEQ multiplex PCR reads through MiXCR, one entry per CDR3 protein. This sample has 77,000 or so distinct CDR3 sequences, with 85% to 95% found just once. Sequencing was done on a sample of CD4+ T cells from PBMCs. All receptors come from a human donor with Susac syndrome.

A remark on this clonotype: A junction end diverges from the germline sequence, so it may reflect a read error. The chain links TRBV4-1 to TRBJ2-5; 10 bases match TRBD1. Germline CDR1 and CDR2: MGHRA and YSYEKL. The CDR3 is 22 amino acids. The CDR3 region is CASSPGRDRGSSRPIVWETQYF. CDR3 bases: TGTGCTAGCAGCCCTGGCCGGGACAGGGGCTCTAGTCGGCCTATAGTATGGGAGACCCAGTACTTC.

The rearrangement links TRBV5-6 to TRBJ2-5; D is perhaps TRBD1 (6 bases). The V end was cut by 4 bases, the J end by 1 base, with 11 bases between. This CDR3 contains 14 residues. Germline CDR1 is SGHDT and CDR2 is YYEEEE. The CDR3 DNA reads as TGTGCCAGCAGCGTCCAGGGGCGCCAAGAGACCCAGTACTTC. Protein sequence: CASSVQGRQETQYF.

This clonotype has more than one count but fewer than ten. The CDR3 loop is CASSFSLGGESMGDGYTF. CDR3 nucleotide sequence: TGCGCCAGCAGCTTTTCGCTTGGGGGGGAGAGTATGGGCGATGGCTACACCTTC. V gene TRBV5-1 combines with J gene TRBJ1-2; tentative D call: TRBD1 (5 bases). Germline V CDR1 and CDR2: SGHRS, YFSETQ. V gave up 2 bases and J gave up 6 bases, with 26 bases separating them. The CDR3 runs to 18 residues.

The V and J genes are TRBV7-2 and TRBJ2-7; tentatively, D is TRBD2 (5 bases). CDR3 length: 14 residues. V was cut by 1 base and J by 6 bases, with 13 bases left in between. In germline, CDR1 is SGHTA, CDR2 FQGNSA. CDR3 in DNA: TGTGCCAGCAGCTTAGACCCGGGATTGGGCGAGCAGTACTTC. Translated: CASSLDPGLGEQYF.

The chain carries TRBV20-1 and TRBJ2-3; D remains ambiguous. V was clipped by 4 bases and J by 6 bases, with 8 bases between them. CDR1 is DFQATT, CDR2 SNEGSKA, per germline (reference sequence). This CDR3 is 11 amino acids long. The CDR3 here is CSATPVDTQYF. Here the CDR3 DNA reads TGCAGTGCTACCCCCGTGGATACGCAGTATTTT.

The rearrangement uses TRBV19 and TRBJ2-1; D remains ambiguous. The CDR3 covers 15 residues. Looked up from germline, CDR1 is LNHDA and CDR2 is SQIVND (reference sequence). Trimming removed 3 bases at V and 1 base at J, with 10 bases between. The CDR3 loop reads CASSIAPLSYNEQFF. The CDR3 DNA reads as TGTGCCAGTAGTATCGCACCCCTATCCTACAATGAGCAGTTCTTC.

The chain employs TRBV7-2 and TRBJ2-3; 9 nucleotides agree with TRBD2. The CDR3 length is 16 residues. Germline lookup yields CDR1 SGHTA and CDR2 FQGNSA. V was clipped by 5 bases and J by 4 bases; unmatched bases: 10. CDR3 sequence: CASSPLGGRAPDTQYF. The CDR3 nucleotides are TGTGCCAGCAGCCCCCTTGGCGGGAGGGCTCCAGATACGCAGTATTTT. Combining the CDR3 with reference TRBV7-2 and TRBJ2-3 gives the whole variable domain GAGVSQSPSNKVTEKGKDVELRCDPISGHTALYWYRQSLGQGLEFLIYFQGNSAPDKSGLPSDRFSAERTGGSVSTLTIQRTQQEDSAVYLCASSPLGGRAPDTQYFGPGTRLTVL.

The chain joins TRBV5-5 to TRBJ2-7; 10 bases fit TRBD2. The CDR3 sequence is 14 residues long. From germline, CDR1 is SGHKS and CDR2 YYEKEE (reference sequence). J gave up 4 bases and V 4 bases, and 5 bases lay outside the gene matches. CDR3 DNA: TGTGCCAGCAGCGGTTGGACTAGCGGATACGAGCAGTACTTC. Translating it yields CASSGWTSGYEQYF.

On this clonotype: No conserved phenylalanine or tryptophan is present at the end of the CDR3, so a read error is the likely explanation. The gene calls are TRBV12-3 or TRBV12-4 and TRBJ2-5; 13 positions agree with TRBD2. V lost 5 bases, J lost 5 bases, and 11 bases stayed unmatched. The CDR3 runs to 17 residues. CDR3 nucleotide sequence: TGTGCCAGCAGTCTGGGGACTAGCGGGAAGGTATATGAGACCCAGTACTCC. This codes for CASSLGTSGKVYETQYS.

The V call is TRBV7-8, the J call TRBJ2-7; unclear D gene. This CDR3 is 15 amino acids long. The V end lost 4 bases, the J end lost 3 bases, and 16 bases lay between the germline ends. The germline V gene encodes CDR1 SGHVS and CDR2 FQNEAQ. CDR3 in amino acids: CASSSRRIGFYEQYF. The CDR3 region has the DNA TGTGCCAGCAGCTCGAGAAGAATCGGTTTCTACGAGCAGTACTTC.